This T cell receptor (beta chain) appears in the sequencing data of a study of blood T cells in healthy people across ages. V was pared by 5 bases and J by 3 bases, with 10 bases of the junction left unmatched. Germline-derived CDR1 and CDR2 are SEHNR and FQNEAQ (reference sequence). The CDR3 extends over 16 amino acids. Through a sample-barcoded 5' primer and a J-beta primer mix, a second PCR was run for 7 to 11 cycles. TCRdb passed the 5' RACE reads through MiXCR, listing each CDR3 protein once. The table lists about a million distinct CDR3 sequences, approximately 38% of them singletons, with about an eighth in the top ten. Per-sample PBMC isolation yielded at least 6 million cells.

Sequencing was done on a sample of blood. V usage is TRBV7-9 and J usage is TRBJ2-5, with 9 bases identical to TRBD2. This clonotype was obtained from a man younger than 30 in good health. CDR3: CASSPSSGAYKETQYF. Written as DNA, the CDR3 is TGTGCCAGCAGCCCATCTAGCGGGGCCTATAAAGAGACCCAGTACTTC.